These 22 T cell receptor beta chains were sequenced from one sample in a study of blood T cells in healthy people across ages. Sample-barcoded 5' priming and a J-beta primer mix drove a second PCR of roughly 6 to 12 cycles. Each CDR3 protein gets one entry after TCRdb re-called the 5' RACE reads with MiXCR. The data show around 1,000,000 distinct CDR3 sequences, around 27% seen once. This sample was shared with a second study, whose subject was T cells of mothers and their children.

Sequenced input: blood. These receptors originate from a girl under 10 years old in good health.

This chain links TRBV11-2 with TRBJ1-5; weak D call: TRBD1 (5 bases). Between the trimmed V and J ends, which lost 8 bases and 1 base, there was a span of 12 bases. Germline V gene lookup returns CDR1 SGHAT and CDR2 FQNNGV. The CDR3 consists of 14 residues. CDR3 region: CASPQRGSNQPQHF. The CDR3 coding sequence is TGTGCCAGCCCGCAACGGGGGAGCAATCAGCCCCAGCATTTT.

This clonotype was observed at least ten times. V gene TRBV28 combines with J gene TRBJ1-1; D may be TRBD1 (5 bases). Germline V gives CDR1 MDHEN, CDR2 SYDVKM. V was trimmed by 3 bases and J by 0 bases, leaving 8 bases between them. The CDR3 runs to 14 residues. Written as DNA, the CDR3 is TGTGCCAGCAGTTTTGAGGGGCTGAACACTGAAGCTTTCTTT. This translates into CASSFEGLNTEAFF.

CDR3 region: CASSIGEHGNTIYF. The DNA for the CDR3 is TGCGCCAGCAGCATCGGGGAACATGGAAACACCATATATTTT. This chain joins TRBV5-1 and TRBJ1-3, with D uncertain. Germline V gives CDR1 SGHRS, CDR2 YFSETQ. V dropped 4 bases and J dropped 3 bases, with 11 bases sitting between them. CDR3 size: 14 residues.

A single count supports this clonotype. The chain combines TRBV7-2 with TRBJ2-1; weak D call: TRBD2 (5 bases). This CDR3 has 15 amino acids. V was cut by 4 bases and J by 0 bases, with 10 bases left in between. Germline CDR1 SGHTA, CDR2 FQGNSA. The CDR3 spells CASSSARGSYNEQFF. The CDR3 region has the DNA TGTGCCAGCAGCTCAGCCCGGGGCTCCTACAATGAGCAGTTCTTC.

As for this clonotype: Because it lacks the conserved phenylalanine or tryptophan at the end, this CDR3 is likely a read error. This CDR3 is CASSLEGSGEQYL. The CDR3 nucleotides are TGCGCCAGCAGCTTGGAAGGATCGGGGGAGCAGTACCTC. This sequence joins TRBV5-1 and TRBJ2-7, with D perhaps TRBD2 (5 bases). The CDR3 loop spans 13 amino acids. V was pared by 0 bases and J by 7 bases, with 11 bases between. Per germline, CDR1 SGHRS and CDR2 YFSETQ.

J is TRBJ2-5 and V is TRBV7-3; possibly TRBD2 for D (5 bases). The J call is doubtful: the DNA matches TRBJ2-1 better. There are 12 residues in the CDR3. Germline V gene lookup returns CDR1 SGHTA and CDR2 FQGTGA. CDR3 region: CASSSRSGRQFF. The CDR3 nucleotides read TGTGCCAGCAGCTCCAGGTCGGGGAGGCAGTTCTTC.

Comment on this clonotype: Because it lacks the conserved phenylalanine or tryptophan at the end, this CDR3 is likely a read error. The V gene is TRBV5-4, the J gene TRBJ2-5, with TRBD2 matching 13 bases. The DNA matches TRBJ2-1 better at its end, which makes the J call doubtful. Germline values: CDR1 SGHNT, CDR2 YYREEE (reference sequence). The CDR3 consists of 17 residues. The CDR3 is CASSSGLAGQIYNEQFV. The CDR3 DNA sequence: TGTGCCAGCAGCTCGGGACTAGCGGGACAAATCTACAATGAGCAGTTCGTC.

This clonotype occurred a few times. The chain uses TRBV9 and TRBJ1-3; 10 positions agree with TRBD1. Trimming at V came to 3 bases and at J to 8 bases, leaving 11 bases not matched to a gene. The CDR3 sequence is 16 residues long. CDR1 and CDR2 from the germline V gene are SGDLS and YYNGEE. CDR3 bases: TGTGCCAGCAGCGCCCCTCAGACAGGGGGCCCAGACACCATATATTTT. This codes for CASSAPQTGGPDTIYF.

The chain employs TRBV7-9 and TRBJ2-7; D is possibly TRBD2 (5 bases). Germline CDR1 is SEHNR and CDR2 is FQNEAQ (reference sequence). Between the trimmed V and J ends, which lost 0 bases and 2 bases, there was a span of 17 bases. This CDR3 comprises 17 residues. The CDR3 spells CASSLALEGPSTYEQYF. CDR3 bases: TGTGCCAGCAGCTTAGCGCTCGAGGGCCCCTCCACCTACGAGCAGTACTTC.

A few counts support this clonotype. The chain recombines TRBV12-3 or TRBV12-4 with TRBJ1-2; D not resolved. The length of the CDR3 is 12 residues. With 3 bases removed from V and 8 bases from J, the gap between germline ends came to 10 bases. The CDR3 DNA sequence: TGTGCCAGCAGTTTTGTCACAGACGGCTACACCTTC. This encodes CASSFVTDGYTF.

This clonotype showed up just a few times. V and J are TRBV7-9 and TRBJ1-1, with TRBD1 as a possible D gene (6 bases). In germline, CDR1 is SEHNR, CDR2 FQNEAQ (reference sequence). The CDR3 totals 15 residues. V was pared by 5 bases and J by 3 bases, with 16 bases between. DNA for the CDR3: TGTGCCAGCAGCCCCGGGGGGGCTTTACACACTGAAGCTTTCTTT. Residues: CASSPGGALHTEAFF.

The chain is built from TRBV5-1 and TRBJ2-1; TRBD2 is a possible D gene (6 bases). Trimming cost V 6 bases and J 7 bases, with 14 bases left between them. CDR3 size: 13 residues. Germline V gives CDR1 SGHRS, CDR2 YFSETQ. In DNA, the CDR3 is TGCGCCAGCAATCTACTGGCGGGGAATGAGCAGTTCTTC. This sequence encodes CASNLLAGNEQFF.

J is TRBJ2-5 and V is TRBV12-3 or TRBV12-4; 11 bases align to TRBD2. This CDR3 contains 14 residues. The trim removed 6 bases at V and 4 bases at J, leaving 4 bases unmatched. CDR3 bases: TGTGCCAGCAGGGAGCTAGCGGGAGGAGAGACCCAGTACTTC. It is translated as CASRELAGGETQYF.

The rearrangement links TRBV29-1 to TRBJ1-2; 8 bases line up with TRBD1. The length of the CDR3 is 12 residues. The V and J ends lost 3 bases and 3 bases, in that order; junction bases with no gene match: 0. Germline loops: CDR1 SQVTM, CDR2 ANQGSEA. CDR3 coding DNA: TGCAGCGTTGAGACAGGGGACTATGGCTACACCTTC. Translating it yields CSVETGDYGYTF.

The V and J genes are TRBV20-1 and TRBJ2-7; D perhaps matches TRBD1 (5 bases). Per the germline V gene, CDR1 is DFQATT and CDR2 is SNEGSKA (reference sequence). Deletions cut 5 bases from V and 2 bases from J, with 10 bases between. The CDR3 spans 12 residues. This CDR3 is CSAGAVAYEQYF. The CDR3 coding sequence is TGCAGTGCTGGGGCTGTCGCCTACGAGCAGTACTTC.

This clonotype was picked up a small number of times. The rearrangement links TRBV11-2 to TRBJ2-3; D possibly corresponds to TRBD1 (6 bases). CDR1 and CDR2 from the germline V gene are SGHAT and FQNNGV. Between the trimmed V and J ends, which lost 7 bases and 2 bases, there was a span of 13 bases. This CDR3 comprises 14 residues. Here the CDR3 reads CASTFRDTTDTQYF. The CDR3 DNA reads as TGTGCCAGCACTTTCCGGGACACCACAGATACGCAGTATTTT.

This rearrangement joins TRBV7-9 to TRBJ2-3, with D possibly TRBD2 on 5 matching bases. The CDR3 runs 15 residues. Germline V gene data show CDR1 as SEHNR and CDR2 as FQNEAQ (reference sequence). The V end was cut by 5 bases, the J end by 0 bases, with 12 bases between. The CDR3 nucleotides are TGTGCCAGCAGCAACGGACTTTTTAGCACAGATACGCAGTATTTT. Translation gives CASSNGLFSTDTQYF.

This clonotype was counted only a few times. The chain's CDR3 is CASSDSQDLSETQYF. The DNA for the CDR3 is TGTGCCAGCAGTGACTCCCAGGATCTATCGGAGACCCAGTACTTC. J is TRBJ2-5 and V is TRBV28; D gene unclear. The CDR3 is 15 amino acids. V was pared by 5 bases and J by 5 bases, with 18 bases between. Germline V gene data show CDR1 as MDHEN and CDR2 as SYDVKM.

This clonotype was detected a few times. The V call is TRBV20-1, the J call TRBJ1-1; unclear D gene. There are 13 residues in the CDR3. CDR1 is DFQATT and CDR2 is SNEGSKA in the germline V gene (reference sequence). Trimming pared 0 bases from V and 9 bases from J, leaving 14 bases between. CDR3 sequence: CSARENTGSKAFF. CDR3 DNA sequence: TGCAGTGCTAGAGAAAATACGGGTTCTAAAGCTTTCTTT.

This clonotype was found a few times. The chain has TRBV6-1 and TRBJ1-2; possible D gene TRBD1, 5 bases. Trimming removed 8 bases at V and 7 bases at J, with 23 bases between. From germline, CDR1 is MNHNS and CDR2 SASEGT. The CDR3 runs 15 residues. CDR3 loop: CASGDRNGAMGGYTF. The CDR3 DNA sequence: TGTGCCAGCGGAGACCGAAACGGGGCAATGGGTGGCTACACCTTC.

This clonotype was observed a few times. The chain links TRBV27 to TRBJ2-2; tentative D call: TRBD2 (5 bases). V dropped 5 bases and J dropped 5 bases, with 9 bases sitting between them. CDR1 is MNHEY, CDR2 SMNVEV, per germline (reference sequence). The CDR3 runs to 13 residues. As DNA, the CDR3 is TGTGCCAGCAGTATTACTAGGACCGGGGAGCTGTTTTTT. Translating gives CASSITRTGELFF.

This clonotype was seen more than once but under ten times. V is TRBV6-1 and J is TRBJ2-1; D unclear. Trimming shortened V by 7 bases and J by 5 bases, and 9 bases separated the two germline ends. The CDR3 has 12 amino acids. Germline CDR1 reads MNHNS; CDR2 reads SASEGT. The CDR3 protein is CASIRAHNEQFF. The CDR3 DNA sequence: TGTGCCAGCATAAGGGCTCACAATGAGCAGTTCTTC.